This T cell receptor beta chain was identified during a study of T cell repertoires in cytomegalovirus infection. Study context: Selection of CMV epitopes for the study included recently identified HLA-C-restricted and well-studied HLA-B-restricted ones. In public TCR beta signatures, there were indications of both CMV infection and matching HLA type. Findings and limits, study-wide: HLA-C-restricted, CMV-specific TCR beta clonotypes were dominant ex vivo.

This clonotype has a handful of counts. What it binds is not known. An end of the junction differs from the germline gene, which may be a read error. Germline V CDR1 and CDR2: MGHRA, YSYEKL. The CDR3 is 14 residues long. TCRdb independently ran MiXCR on the reads; one entry per CDR3 protein. Of about 770,000 distinct CDR3 sequences listed, under 35% are singletons. The input for sequencing was cultured CD8+ T cells from PBMCs, taken from culture after CMV antigen stimulation. The chain uses TRBV4-1 and TRBJ2-3; possibly TRBD1 or TRBD2 for D (5 bases each). The TCR sequence derives from a human donor in good health (CMV status not recorded). Some clones in this sample may be carry-over from other donors' samples. CDR3 sequence: CASSQRDDWDTQYF. In nucleotides, the CDR3 is TGTGCCAGCAGCCAAAGGGACGACTGGGATACGCAGTATTTT.